The 29 T cell receptor beta chains below were found in one sample sequenced in a study of blood T cell repertoires in COVID-19. Only in-frame clones appear in the TCRdb table, and some are missing; sequencing was by immunoSEQ multiplex PCR. Of roughly 80,000 clones in the sample, roughly 90% were seen once. The material sequenced was peripheral blood. The receptors here all came from a man older than 75 in a cohort sampled during active COVID-19.

This clone was counted only a few times. The chain employs TRBV7-9 and TRBJ1-5; tentative D call: TRBD1 (6 bases). The germline V and J ends were trimmed by 6 bases and 3 bases, with 12 bases remaining between them. This CDR3 has 14 residues. The germline CDR1 and CDR2 sequences are SEHNR and FQNEAQ (reference sequence). Written as DNA, the CDR3 is TGTGCCAGCAGTTCAAGACAGGCCAATCAGCCCCAGCATTTT. This gives the protein CASSSRQANQPQHF.

This chain joins TRBV2 and TRBJ1-5, with D uncertain. Germline values: CDR1 SNHLY, CDR2 FYNNEI. The CDR3 extends over 12 amino acids. V lost 2 bases, J lost 6 bases, and 5 bases lay in between. CDR3 amino acids: CASSEYGQPQHF. The CDR3 DNA is TGTGCCAGCAGTGAATACGGTCAGCCCCAGCATTTT.

The V call is TRBV5-6, the J call TRBJ2-7; tentative D call: TRBD1 (5 bases). CDR1 and CDR2 from the germline V gene are SGHDT and YYEEEE. This CDR3 is built from 13 residues. Trimming cost V 6 bases and J 0 bases, with 10 bases left between them. CDR3 DNA sequence: TGTGCCAGCAAGTCGACAGCCTCCTACGAGCAGTACTTC. Translating it yields CASKSTASYEQYF.

V is TRBV5-6 and J is TRBJ2-5; D perhaps matches TRBD1 (6 bases). Germline CDR1 is SGHDT and CDR2 is YYEEEE. The CDR3 length is 14 residues. Trimming pared 0 bases from V and 2 bases from J, leaving 8 bases between. CDR3 nucleotides: TGTGCCAGCAGCTTGGTGCAGGGGCAAGAGACCCAGTACTTC. Protein: CASSLVQGQETQYF.

The rearrangement uses TRBV3-1 (or the pseudogene TRBV3-2) and TRBJ2-5; 9 positions agree with TRBD2. CDR1 is LGHDT and CDR2 is YNNKEL in the germline V gene (reference sequence). V lost 4 bases to trimming and J lost 2 bases; unmatched junction nucleotides: 8. CDR3 size: 16 residues. CDR3 loop: CASSPRVAGAQETQYF. The CDR3 DNA reads as TGTGCCAGCAGCCCCCGGGTAGCGGGGGCTCAAGAGACCCAGTACTTC.

This clone has a handful of counts. This chain uses TRBV7-2 with TRBJ1-5; possibly TRBD1 for D (6 bases). The germline V gene encodes CDR1 SGHTA and CDR2 FQGNSA. V lost 3 bases and J 3 bases, leaving 15 bases between the germline ends. This CDR3 comprises 16 residues. CDR3 DNA sequence: TGTGCCAGCAGCTTCGACAGGAATCGATACAATCAGCCCCAGCATTTT. Its translation: CASSFDRNRYNQPQHF.

This rearrangement joins TRBV7-6 to TRBJ2-3, with 9 bases matching TRBD1. Germline CDR1 reads SGHVS; CDR2 reads FNYEAQ. The CDR3 loop spans 15 amino acids. Unmatched junction bases numbered 4, after V lost 0 bases and J lost 6 bases. CDR3 sequence reads: CASSLAGQGPDTQYF. DNA for the CDR3: TGTGCCAGCAGCTTAGCAGGACAGGGGCCCGATACGCAGTATTTT.

The chain couples TRBV5-1 to TRBJ2-5; a weak D match, TRBD1 (5 bases). Trimming stripped 4 bases from V and 3 bases from J, with 10 bases between. The CDR3 is 13 residues long. Germline V CDR1 and CDR2: SGHRS, YFSETQ. Here the CDR3 reads CASSMTAEETQYF. The CDR3 coding sequence is TGCGCCAGCAGCATGACAGCTGAAGAGACCCAGTACTTC.

The chain is built from TRBV5-4 and TRBJ2-5; tentative D call: TRBD1 (6 bases). V lost 4 bases and J lost 3, with 10 bases in between. The CDR3 has 13 residues. The germline V gene encodes CDR1 SGHNT and CDR2 YYREEE (reference sequence). CDR3 nucleotide sequence: TGTGCCAGCAGCGATCGGACAGAAGAGACCCAGTACTTC. It translates to CASSDRTEETQYF.

In its sample, this clone was seen a few times. The rearrangement joins TRBV7-2 to TRBJ1-3, with D maybe TRBD1 (5 bases). Germline loops: CDR1 SGHTA, CDR2 FQGNSA. Trimming took 5 bases from V and 9 from J, leaving 17 bases between them. This CDR3 comprises 14 residues. As DNA, the CDR3 is TGTGCCAGCAGCACATTGTGGGGGACTGGCACCATATATTTT. It codes for CASSTLWGTGTIYF.

This rearrangement joins TRBV5-1 to TRBJ1-2; TRBD1 aligns across 8 bases. V lost 3 bases, J lost 8 bases, and 9 bases stayed unmatched. The germline V gene encodes CDR1 SGHRS and CDR2 YFSETQ. The length of the CDR3 is 14 residues. CDR3 sequence reads: CASSSTGGSTGYTF. The CDR3 bases are TGCGCCAGCAGCTCCACAGGGGGATCTACCGGCTACACCTTC.

The chain carries TRBV7-2 and TRBJ1-2, with 9 bases identical to TRBD1. J was trimmed by 2 bases and V by 5 bases; bases with no gene match: 6. Looked up from germline, CDR1 is SGHTA and CDR2 is FQGNSA. This CDR3 region has 15 residues. The DNA of the CDR3 is TGTGCCAGCAGCAAATCCGGGACAGGGAACTATGGCTACACCTTC. Its translation: CASSKSGTGNYGYTF.

The V and J genes are TRBV6-6 and TRBJ2-1; D is unclear. V was clipped by 0 bases and J by 9 bases, with 9 bases between them. The length of the CDR3 is 13 residues. Germline CDR1 MNHNY, CDR2 SVGAGI (reference sequence). This CDR3 reads CASSYSEETEQFF. CDR3 in DNA: TGTGCCAGCAGTTACTCTGAGGAGACTGAGCAGTTCTTC.

A single count supports this clone. The chain uses TRBV5-1 and TRBJ1-1, with a possible D match to TRBD1 (5 bases). CDR1 is SGHRS, CDR2 YFSETQ, per germline. Trimming took off 0 bases at V and 4 bases at J, with 13 bases between the two ends. This CDR3 is built from 15 residues. CDR3 nucleotides: TGCGCCAGCAGCTTGGTTCCGGGAGGGGCCACTGAAGCTTTCTTT. Protein: CASSLVPGGATEAFF.

In its sample, this clone was seen a few times. The chain links TRBV27 to TRBJ1-5; TRBD1 might be the D (5 bases). The CDR3 loop spans 15 amino acids. V was trimmed by 6 bases and J by 6 bases, leaving 18 bases between them. Germline V gene data show CDR1 as MNHEY and CDR2 as SMNVEV (reference sequence). CDR3 loop: CASRLGAGFAQPQHF. CDR3 nucleotide sequence: TGTGCCAGCAGATTAGGGGCAGGGTTCGCTCAGCCCCAGCATTTT.

The chain links TRBV25-1 to TRBJ2-1; maybe TRBD2 (5 bases). The CDR3 totals 14 residues. Germline V CDR1 and CDR2: MGHDK, SYGVNS. Trimming took off 3 bases at V and 8 bases at J, with 14 bases between the two ends. The CDR3 sequence: CASSDLRGGDEQFF. CDR3 DNA sequence: TGTGCCAGCAGTGACCTACGAGGAGGCGATGAGCAGTTCTTC.

This clone was seen a few times. The genes are TRBV28 and TRBJ2-1; TRBD2 agrees at 11 bases. The germline CDR1 and CDR2 sequences are MDHEN and SYDVKM. This CDR3 is built from 16 residues. The junction had 8 bases not matched to a gene; V was cut back by 1 base and J by 9 bases. The chain's CDR3 is CASSLLGSGGAFEQFF. CDR3 in DNA: TGTGCCAGCAGTTTATTAGGTAGCGGGGGGGCCTTTGAGCAGTTCTTC. The full variable domain, rest sourced from reference TRBV28 and TRBJ2-1, is DVKVTQSSRYLVKRTGEKVFLECVQDMDHENMFWYRQDPGLGLRLIYFSYDVKMKEKGDIPEGYSVSREKKERFSLILESASTNQTSMYLCASSLLGSGGAFEQFFGPGTRLTVL.

The chain recombines TRBV7-9 with TRBJ1-6, with a tentative D call TRBD1 (5 bases). The CDR3 runs to 15 residues. Looked up from germline, CDR1 is SEHNR and CDR2 is FQNEAQ (reference sequence). V lost 0 bases and J lost 5, with 8 bases in between. CDR3 loop: CASSLAGADNSPLHF. In DNA, the CDR3 is TGTGCCAGCAGCTTAGCAGGGGCCGATAATTCACCCCTCCACTTT.

This clone has a handful of counts. The chain links TRBV9 to TRBJ1-3; no firm D call. Deletions cut 4 bases from V and 0 bases from J, with 8 bases between. Germline V gene sequence: CDR1 SGDLS, CDR2 YYNGEE. This CDR3 region has 14 residues. CDR3 protein: CASSPRISGNTIYF. CDR3 DNA: TGTGCCAGCAGCCCCCGTATCTCTGGAAACACCATATATTTT.

The V and J genes are TRBV15 and TRBJ2-5; D call uncertain. Germline CDR1 reads LNHNV; CDR2 reads YYDKDF (reference sequence). CDR3 size: 14 residues. The V gene lost 1 base and the J gene lost 1 base, with 7 bases spanning the gap. Here the CDR3 DNA reads TGTGCCACCAGCAGAGTTGCGGTCCAAGAGACCCAGTACTTC. Translation: CATSRVAVQETQYF. The whole variable domain, filled in from reference TRBV15 and TRBJ2-5, reads DAMVIQNPRYQVTQFGKPVTLSCSQTLNHNVMYWYQQKSSQAPKLLFHYYDKDFNNEADTPDNFQSRRPNTSFCFLDIRSPGLGDTAMYLCATSRVAVQETQYFGPGTRLLVL.

The chain combines TRBV5-8 with TRBJ2-3; 7 bases fit TRBD2. The germline V gene encodes CDR1 SGHTS and CDR2 YDEGEE. V lost 3 bases and J lost 1; bases outside the gene matches: 8. The CDR3 consists of 16 residues. CDR3 coding DNA: TGTGCCAGCAGCTACGGCAGCGGGGAAGGCACAGATACGCAGTATTTT. Protein: CASSYGSGEGTDTQYF.

The chain is built from TRBV7-2 and TRBJ2-3; a weak D match, TRBD1 (5 bases). CDR1 and CDR2 from the germline V gene are SGHTA and FQGNSA. The CDR3 runs to 13 residues. Trimming removed 7 bases at V and 1 base at J, with 9 bases between. The CDR3 loop is CASNLGGTDTQYF. The CDR3 region has the DNA TGTGCCAGCAACCTAGGGGGCACAGATACGCAGTATTTT.

The chain combines TRBV6-5 with TRBJ1-2; 10 bases match TRBD1. The CDR3 covers 15 residues. CDR1 MNHEY and CDR2 SVGAGI come from the germline V gene. The V gene end was trimmed by 0 bases and the J gene end by 4 bases; junction bases not matched to a gene: 2. The CDR3 coding sequence is TGTGCCAGCAGTTACTCGGGACAGGGGCGCTATGGCTACACCTTC. This encodes CASSYSGQGRYGYTF.

The rearrangement joins TRBV7-8 to TRBJ2-5; TRBD1 matches 8 bases. Germline assignment: CDR1 SGHVS and CDR2 FQNEAQ. V was clipped by 5 bases and J by 4 bases; unmatched bases: 12. The CDR3 has 16 amino acids. In nucleotides, the CDR3 is TGTGCCAGCAGCCTACGACAGGGGATTCAGAGAGAGACCCAGTACTTC. Translated, it gives CASSLRQGIQRETQYF. Combining the CDR3 with reference TRBV7-8 and TRBJ2-5 gives the whole variable domain GAGVSQSPRYKVAKRGQDVALRCDPISGHVSLFWYQQALGQGPEFLTYFQNEAQLDKSGLPSDRFFAERPEGSVSTLKIQRTQQEDSAVYLCASSLRQGIQRETQYFGPGTRLLVL.

The J gene is TRBJ2-7, the V gene TRBV25-1, with 9 nucleotides matching TRBD1. The CDR3 runs to 14 residues. Germline CDR1 reads MGHDK; CDR2 reads SYGVNS. V lost 4 bases to trimming and J lost 2 bases; unmatched junction nucleotides: 3. CDR3: CASSGRQGAYEQYF. For the CDR3, the DNA is TGTGCCAGCAGTGGGAGACAGGGGGCCTACGAGCAGTACTTC.

This clone was detected only a few times. The CDR3 loop is CSASSMGGEETQYF. The CDR3 bases are TGCAGTGCTAGTTCGATGGGAGGAGAAGAGACCCAGTACTTC. This chain links TRBV20-1 with TRBJ2-5; possible D gene TRBD2, 6 bases. Germline V gene data show CDR1 as DFQATT and CDR2 as SNEGSKA (reference sequence). Trimming left V 3 bases short and J 3 bases short, with 14 bases between. The CDR3 has 14 amino acids.

The chain links TRBV7-2 to TRBJ1-2, with 8 bases matching TRBD1. The trim removed 5 bases at V and 6 bases at J, leaving 17 bases unmatched. Germline V lookup: CDR1 SGHTA, CDR2 FQGNSA. CDR3 size: 17 residues. The CDR3 loop reads CASSKPGGIGTGNGYTF. CDR3 bases: TGTGCCAGCAGCAAACCTGGCGGTATCGGGACAGGAAATGGCTACACCTTC. The entire variable domain, with the rest obtained from reference TRBV7-2 and TRBJ1-2, is as follows: GAGVSQSPSNKVTEKGKDVELRCDPISGHTALYWYRQSLGQGLEFLIYFQGNSAPDKSGLPSDRFSAERTGGSVSTLTIQRTQQEDSAVYLCASSKPGGIGTGNGYTFGSGTRLTVV.

The chain combines TRBV6-2 or TRBV6-3 with TRBJ2-3; 13 bases are a match to TRBD2. With V trimmed by 3 bases and J by 2 bases, 8 bases remained unmatched. From germline, CDR1 is MNHEY and CDR2 SVGEGT. The CDR3 spans 18 residues. The CDR3 DNA reads as TGTGCCAGCAGTTATTGGACTAGCGGGGGTCCCGACACAGATACGCAGTATTTT. Protein: CASSYWTSGGPDTDTQYF.

The chain carries TRBV7-2 and TRBJ1-4; D is ambiguous. CDR3 length: 14 amino acids. Between the trimmed V and J ends, which lost 5 bases and 7 bases, there was a span of 14 bases. CDR1 is SGHTA and CDR2 is FQGNSA in the germline V gene. This CDR3 is CASSLRGRSEKLFF. In nucleotides, the CDR3 is TGTGCCAGCAGCCTAAGAGGGAGGAGTGAAAAACTGTTTTTT.